Each of the 20 T cell receptor beta chains below was sequenced from the same sample in a study of a mutant IDH1 vaccine in newly diagnosed glioma. These receptors have no known antigen. Assay used: immunoSEQ multiplex PCR; TCRdb lists only in-frame clones, some missing. The sample yields about 50,000 clones, about 86% seen once. Time point given: week 5, during vaccination. In every dose of vaccine, 300 ug of mutant IDH1 20-mer peptide was given alongside topical imiquimod. This material consisted of PBMCs, taken from a glioma patient whose treatment included an IDH1 peptide vaccine. The source is a woman in her fifties or sixties with glioma.

This clone was seen more than once but under ten times. J is TRBJ1-1 and V is TRBV7-2; 10 nucleotides match TRBD1. Germline V lookup: CDR1 SGHTA, CDR2 FQGNSA. Trimming removed 5 bases from V and 1 base from J; junction bases left unmatched: 4. The CDR3 spans 15 residues. Written as DNA, the CDR3 is TGTGCCAGCAGCACCCGGACAGGGGGGAACACTGAAGCTTTCTTT. Residues: CASSTRTGGNTEAFF.

The V gene is TRBV4-2, the J gene TRBJ1-1, with TRBD1 as a possible D gene (5 bases). With 0 bases removed from V and 4 bases from J, the gap between germline ends came to 9 bases. The CDR3 contains 14 residues. In germline, CDR1 is LGHNA, CDR2 YNFKEQ. DNA of the CDR3: TGTGCCAGCAGCCAAGATCGCGGGGCCACTGAAGCTTTCTTT. Amino acids: CASSQDRGATEAFF.

This chain joins TRBV10-3 and TRBJ2-6; D tentatively reads TRBD1 or TRBD2 (5 bases each). This CDR3 region has 14 residues. Germline V gene sequence: CDR1 ENHRY, CDR2 SYGVKD. Trimming left V 7 bases short and J 1 base short, with 8 bases between. The CDR3 loop reads CAINGGSGANVLTF. CDR3 bases: TGTGCCATCAATGGGGGATCTGGGGCCAACGTCCTGACTTTC.

V and J are TRBV7-9 and TRBJ1-4; TRBD1 agrees at 7 bases. The CDR3 is 16 amino acids. Germline trimming cut 5 bases from V and 1 base from J; bases unmatched to any gene: 7. The germline V gene encodes CDR1 SEHNR and CDR2 FQNEAQ (reference sequence). CDR3 sequence: CASSRQGGVTNEKLFF. Written as DNA, the CDR3 is TGTGCCAGCAGCCGACAGGGAGGGGTAACTAATGAAAAACTGTTTTTT.

The J gene is TRBJ2-5, the V gene TRBV25-1; 8 bases are shared with TRBD2. The CDR3 loop spans 14 amino acids. Germline CDR1 and CDR2: MGHDK and SYGVNS. Unmatched junction bases numbered 4, after V lost 6 bases and J lost 1 base. CDR3 nucleotides: TGTGCCAGCAGGCCTCTAGCGGGCCAAGAGACCCAGTACTTC. Its protein product is CASRPLAGQETQYF.

The gene calls are TRBV28 and TRBJ1-3, with D maybe TRBD1 (5 bases). CDR3 length: 19 residues. The V end was cut by 4 bases, the J end by 0 bases, with 22 bases between. Germline V gene sequence: CDR1 MDHEN, CDR2 SYDVKM. CDR3 sequence (DNA): TGTGCCAGCAGTTCCATAAACCCTGGGAGGGGCTTCTCTGGAAACACCATATATTTT. Translated, it gives CASSSINPGRGFSGNTIYF.

This clone was detected only a few times. This sequence joins TRBV7-9 and TRBJ2-3, with D tentatively TRBD2 (6 bases). The CDR3 is 18 amino acids. CDR1 is SEHNR and CDR2 is FQNEAQ in the germline V gene (reference sequence). V was pared by 3 bases and J by 0 bases, with 19 bases between. The CDR3 here is CASSFHLVTGRSTDTQYF. The DNA for the CDR3 is TGTGCCAGCAGCTTCCACTTAGTGACTGGGAGGAGCACAGATACGCAGTATTTT. Full variable domain (remainder filled in from reference TRBV7-9 and TRBJ2-3): DTGVSQNPRHKITKRGQNVTFRCDPISEHNRLYWYRQTLGQGPEFLTYFQNEAQLEKSRLLSDRFSAERPKGSFSTLEIQRTEQGDSAMYLCASSFHLVTGRSTDTQYFGPGTRLTVL.

The genes are TRBV7-3 and TRBJ2-2, with TRBD2 identical over 11 bases. The germline V gene has CDR1 SGHTA and CDR2 FQGTGA. The CDR3 is made up of 17 amino acids. V shed 1 base, J shed 1 base, and the junction held 2 bases outside the gene matches. The CDR3 sequence is CASSLKGTSGNTGELFF. The CDR3 coding sequence is TGTGCCAGCAGCTTAAAGGGGACTAGCGGGAACACCGGGGAGCTGTTTTTT.

This chain uses TRBV19 with TRBJ2-7; TRBD1 is a possible D gene (6 bases). Trimming removed 5 bases from V and 3 bases from J, with 17 bases in between. This CDR3 is 15 amino acids long. Germline CDR1 reads LNHDA; CDR2 reads SQIVND (reference sequence). The CDR3 DNA reads TGTGCCAGTAGTCCTAGAACAGGGTTCGACTACGAGCAGTACTTC. Translating gives CASSPRTGFDYEQYF.

This clone has only one observation. The chain carries TRBV5-4 and TRBJ2-7, with TRBD1 identical over 8 bases. The CDR3 consists of 13 residues. Germline-derived CDR1 and CDR2 are SGHNT and YYREEE (reference sequence). J gave up 3 bases and V 3 bases, and 2 bases lay outside the gene matches. Written as DNA, the CDR3 is TGTGCCAGCAGCTGGGGGACAGGCTACGAGCAGTACTTC. It is translated as CASSWGTGYEQYF.

This clone was seen just once. The rearrangement links TRBV29-1 to TRBJ1-1; 8 positions match TRBD1. V was clipped by 3 bases and J by 8 bases; unmatched bases: 11. Germline CDR1 and CDR2: SQVTM and ANQGSEA. The CDR3 runs 14 residues. The CDR3 here is CSVEKTDRDLEAFF. DNA for the CDR3: TGCAGCGTTGAGAAAACGGACAGGGACCTCGAAGCTTTCTTT. Full variable domain (remainder filled in from reference TRBV29-1 and TRBJ1-1): SAVISQKPSRDICQRGTSLTIQCQVDSQVTMMFWYRQQPGQSLTLIATANQGSEATYESGFVIDKFPISRPNLTFSTLTVSNMSPEDSSIYLCSVEKTDRDLEAFFGQGTRLTVV.

This clone has only one observation. The rearrangement links TRBV7-8 to TRBJ2-7, with 7 bases identical to TRBD1. Trimming removed 6 bases from V and 5 bases from J; junction bases left unmatched: 4. This CDR3 contains 12 residues. The germline gives CDR1 SGHVS, CDR2 FQNEAQ. CDR3 DNA: TGTGCCAGCAGGACAGGGATGAACGAGCAGTACTTC. This codes for CASRTGMNEQYF.

CDR3 residues: CASSPGTGDGYEQYF. DNA of the CDR3: TGCGCCAGCAGCCCCGGGACAGGGGACGGGTACGAGCAGTACTTC. The chain joins TRBV5-1 to TRBJ2-7; 10 nucleotides match TRBD1. CDR3 length: 15 amino acids. Germline trimming cut 4 bases from V and 4 bases from J; bases unmatched to any gene: 8. The germline V gene has CDR1 SGHRS and CDR2 YFSETQ.

The V and J genes are TRBV13 and TRBJ1-2, with D unresolved. CDR3 size: 15 residues. Trimming took 0 bases from V and 6 from J, leaving 14 bases between them. Germline V CDR1 and CDR2: PRHDT, FYEKMQ (reference sequence). DNA of the CDR3: TGTGCCAGCAGCTTAGGTCACCGGGTAGGCGATGGCTACACCTTC. Its protein is CASSLGHRVGDGYTF.

V is TRBV15 and J is TRBJ1-2, with D possibly matching TRBD1 (5 bases). Germline CDR1 LNHNV, CDR2 YYDKDF (reference sequence). The CDR3 runs to 14 residues. The germline V and J ends were trimmed by 4 bases and 6 bases, with 15 bases remaining between them. CDR3 protein: CATSTRERRDGYTF. The CDR3, as DNA: TGTGCCACCAGCACACGTGAACGCAGGGATGGCTACACCTTC.

This chain uses TRBV5-8 with TRBJ1-1; D remains unclear. The CDR3 length is 13 residues. The germline V and J ends were trimmed by 4 bases and 12 bases, with 19 bases remaining between them. CDR1 and CDR2 from the germline V gene are SGHTS and YDEGEE. As DNA, the CDR3 is TGTGCCAGCAGCCCTAAACGGCCCCGCGAGACTTTCTTT. This gives the protein CASSPKRPRETFF.

This chain links TRBV5-1 with TRBJ2-7; 7 bases fit TRBD1. The CDR3 contains 14 residues. With 6 bases clipped from V and 3 bases from J, the junction kept 9 bases outside the gene matches. CDR1 and CDR2 from the germline V gene are SGHRS and YFSETQ. The CDR3 loop is CASTRGQAGYEQYF. CDR3 bases: TGCGCCAGCACCCGAGGACAGGCGGGCTACGAGCAGTACTTC.

J is TRBJ1-1 and V is TRBV6-6; D is unclear. Trimming shortened V by 4 bases and J by 3 bases, and 9 bases separated the two germline ends. The CDR3 sequence is 13 residues long. The germline CDR1 and CDR2 sequences are MNHNY and SVGAGI (reference sequence). DNA for the CDR3: TGTGCCAGCAGTTTGACAACCGACACTGAAGCTTTCTTT. This translates into CASSLTTDTEAFF.

J is TRBJ2-7 and V is TRBV5-1; D is possibly TRBD2 (6 bases). CDR3 length equals 13 residues. Germline-derived CDR1 and CDR2 are SGHRS and YFSETQ. V was trimmed by 3 bases and J by 6 bases, leaving 13 bases between them. CDR3 nucleotides: TGCGCCAGCAGCTGGGGGGATGATTTCGAGCAGTACTTC. Translation: CASSWGDDFEQYF.

This clone was detected once. The J gene is TRBJ2-1, the V gene TRBV29-1; D is perhaps TRBD2 (5 bases). CDR3 length: 11 residues. Trimming removed 5 bases at V and 8 bases at J, with 10 bases between. CDR1 and CDR2 (germline): SQVTM, ANQGSEA. The CDR3 nucleotides are TGCAGCGTTCTCTGGCGGGATGAGCAGTTCTTC. Residues: CSVLWRDEQFF.